The 22 T cell receptor beta chains given below trace back to one sample, sequenced in a study of cytotoxic CD8 clonotypes in ibrutinib-treated CLL. Produced via immunoSEQ multiplex PCR; TCRdb's table is partial and in-frame only. The data hold hundreds of thousands of clones, with about 80% observed a single time. The source material was PBMCs, sampled before ibrutinib treatment. The receptors come from a human donor with chronic lymphocytic leukemia.

The gene calls are TRBV14 and TRBJ2-7, with 10 bases fitting TRBD2. V shed 3 bases and J 1 base; nucleotides not matched to a gene: 9. This CDR3 has 17 amino acids. Germline-derived CDR1 and CDR2 are SGHDN and FVKESK. In DNA form, the CDR3 reads TGTGCCAGCAGCCAGGCTAGCGGGAGTCTTGGTTCCTACGAGCAGTACTTC. It codes for CASSQASGSLGSYEQYF.

V gene TRBV6-5 combines with J gene TRBJ1-5; D possibly corresponds to TRBD1 (6 bases). V lost 4 bases, J lost 7 bases, and 14 bases lay in between. The CDR3 covers 14 residues. Germline V gene sequence: CDR1 MNHEY, CDR2 SVGAGI. The CDR3 protein is CASSFIGGNQPQHF. The CDR3 DNA reads as TGTGCCAGCAGTTTTATAGGGGGGAACCAGCCCCAGCATTTT.

This chain connects TRBV2 to TRBJ2-3; possible D gene TRBD2, 6 bases. This CDR3 spans 14 amino acids. Trimming left V 7 bases short and J 4 bases short, with 15 bases between. Germline CDR1 is SNHLY and CDR2 is FYNNEI. The CDR3 DNA reads as TGTGCCAGCAAGACGGGGGTCTGGCCAGATACGCAGTATTTT. This encodes CASKTGVWPDTQYF.

Relative to its sample, this clone is medium-sized. This chain uses TRBV19 with TRBJ1-1, with 8 bases identical to TRBD1. The CDR3 sequence is 14 residues long. The junction had 7 bases not matched to a gene; V was cut back by 6 bases and J by 4 bases. CDR1 and CDR2 (germline): LNHDA, SQIVND (reference sequence). The CDR3 is CASSRTGTVTEAFF. For the CDR3, the DNA is TGTGCCAGTAGCCGGACAGGGACGGTCACTGAAGCTTTCTTT.

The rearrangement joins TRBV4-1 to TRBJ2-7; 9 bases fit TRBD2. Germline trimming cut 1 base from V and 4 bases from J; bases unmatched to any gene: 8. The CDR3 runs to 16 residues. Germline loops: CDR1 MGHRA, CDR2 YSYEKL. CDR3 in amino acids: CASSQGLAANSYEQYF. For the CDR3, the DNA is TGCGCCAGCAGCCAAGGACTAGCGGCGAACTCTTACGAGCAGTACTTC.

The chain uses TRBV5-4 and TRBJ1-3, with a tentative D call TRBD1 (6 bases). V was shortened by 3 bases and J by 3 bases, with 10 bases between the two germline ends. Per germline, CDR1 SGHNT and CDR2 YYREEE (reference sequence). There are 14 residues in the CDR3. The CDR3 DNA sequence: TGTGCCAGCAGCTCCCGGGACAATGGAAACACCATATATTTT. This translates into CASSSRDNGNTIYF.

This clone came up a few times. CDR3 protein: CASSLAVRPYGYTF. In DNA form, the CDR3 reads TGTGCCAGCAGCTTAGCAGTACGACCGTATGGCTACACCTTC. The gene calls are TRBV7-9 and TRBJ1-2; D is unresolved. The CDR3 has 14 amino acids. V dropped 0 bases and J dropped 5 bases, with 10 bases sitting between them. Germline lookup yields CDR1 SEHNR and CDR2 FQNEAQ (reference sequence).

This chain links TRBV9 with TRBJ2-1, with 13 bases fitting TRBD2. V gave up 6 bases and J gave up 4 bases; unmatched junction bases: 10. Germline CDR1 reads SGDLS; CDR2 reads YYNGEE. This CDR3 region has 17 residues. CDR3 residues: CASTQTGTSGMYNEQFF. CDR3 DNA: TGTGCCAGCACCCAAACCGGGACTAGCGGGATGTACAATGAGCAGTTCTTC. The variable domain in full, with the rest retrieved from reference TRBV9 and TRBJ2-1, is DSGVTQTPKHLITATGQRVTLRCSPRSGDLSVYWYQQSLDQGLQFLIQYYNGEERAKGNILERFSAQQFPDLHSELNLSSLELGDSALYFCASTQTGTSGMYNEQFFGPGTRLTVL.

The chain is built from TRBV9 and TRBJ2-7, with TRBD2 matching over 9 bases. V dropped 4 bases and J dropped 2; count of bases not matched to a gene: 4. Germline CDR1 reads SGDLS; CDR2 reads YYNGEE. The CDR3 has 14 residues. CDR3 region: CASSSGGSAYEQYF. CDR3 in DNA: TGTGCCAGCAGCAGCGGGGGGTCCGCCTACGAGCAGTACTTC.

The rearrangement links TRBV14 to TRBJ1-1; D unclear. The CDR3 totals 17 residues. Trimming took 0 bases from V and 0 from J, leaving 14 bases between them. Germline V CDR1 and CDR2: SGHDN, FVKESK. CDR3 nucleotide sequence: TGTGCCAGCAGCCAAGATCTTGGCGCGTTCATGAACACTGAAGCTTTCTTT. This gives the protein CASSQDLGAFMNTEAFF. Using reference TRBV14 and TRBJ1-1 for the parts outside the CDR3, the full variable domain is EAGVTQFPSHSVIEKGQTVTLRCDPISGHDNLYWYRRVMGKEIKFLLHFVKESKQDESGMPNNRFLAERTGGTYSTLKVQPAELEDSGVYFCASSQDLGAFMNTEAFFGQGTRLTVV.

The CDR3 reads CASSVGTAPPVNQPQHF. Written as DNA, the CDR3 is TGTGCCAGCAGTGTAGGGACAGCACCTCCAGTTAATCAGCCCCAGCATTTT. The V call is TRBV6-4, the J call TRBJ1-5, with 7 bases that match TRBD1. The junction had 13 bases not matched to a gene; V was cut back by 4 bases and J by 4 bases. Per the germline V gene, CDR1 is MRHNA and CDR2 is SNTAGT. The CDR3 is made up of 17 amino acids.

The chain employs TRBV6-5 and TRBJ2-1, with 15 bases that match TRBD2. CDR1 MNHEY and CDR2 SVGAGI come from the germline V gene. This CDR3 comprises 14 residues. After removal of 5 bases from V and 12 bases from J, the junction contained 5 bases not matched to a gene. The CDR3 reads CASSPPGLAGGQFF. The CDR3 DNA follows: TGTGCCAGCAGTCCGCCGGGACTAGCGGGGGGGCAGTTCTTC.

This chain links TRBV10-3 with TRBJ2-2; weak D call: TRBD1 (6 bases). Germline-derived CDR1 and CDR2 are ENHRY and SYGVKD. This CDR3 has 15 amino acids. V was pared by 3 bases and J by 3 bases, with 11 bases between. The CDR3 spells CAISETGQDTGELFF. In DNA, the CDR3 is TGTGCCATCAGTGAAACGGGACAAGACACCGGGGAGCTGTTTTTT.

The table lists this clone with a count of one. The chain employs TRBV2 and TRBJ1-4; 12 bases are shared with TRBD1. Germline values: CDR1 SNHLY, CDR2 FYNNEI. The CDR3 runs to 18 residues. V trimming: 6 bases; J trimming: 6 bases; junction bases outside the gene matches: 14. For the CDR3, the DNA is TGTGCCAGCAGCGAATCGTCGGGACAGGGGGCGATTTATGAAAAACTGTTTTTT. Protein sequence: CASSESSGQGAIYEKLFF. Full variable domain (outside the CDR3, taken from reference TRBV2 and TRBJ1-4): EPEVTQTPSHQVTQMGQEVILRCVPISNHLYFYWYRQILGQKVEFLVSFYNNEISEKSEIFDDQFSVERPDGSNFTLKIRSTKLEDSAMYFCASSESSGQGAIYEKLFFGSGTQLSVL.

This chain connects TRBV15 to TRBJ2-2; D might be TRBD1 or TRBD2, each matching 6 bases. Germline CDR1 and CDR2: LNHNV and YYDKDF (reference sequence). Trimming removed 0 bases from V and 4 bases from J, with 9 bases in between. CDR3 length: 15 residues. Here the CDR3 reads CATSRDRGGTGELFF. The CDR3 nucleotides are TGTGCCACCAGCAGAGACAGGGGAGGCACCGGGGAGCTGTTTTTT.

The J gene is TRBJ2-7, the V gene TRBV7-9; D unclear. CDR1 and CDR2 (germline): SEHNR, FQNEAQ (reference sequence). The CDR3 is made up of 13 amino acids. V dropped 2 bases and J dropped 3 bases, with 8 bases sitting between them. CDR3: CASSLSINYEQYF. CDR3 nucleotides: TGTGCCAGCAGCTTATCCATAAACTACGAGCAGTACTTC.

The gene calls are TRBV18 and TRBJ1-2; 10 bases line up with TRBD1. This CDR3 is built from 14 residues. Germline lookup yields CDR1 KGHSH and CDR2 LQKENI. V lost 5 bases to trimming and J lost 4 bases; unmatched junction nucleotides: 4. The CDR3 spells CASSDRGQFYGYTF. Here the CDR3 DNA reads TGTGCCAGCTCAGACAGGGGGCAATTCTATGGCTACACCTTC. Supplemented by reference TRBV18 and TRBJ1-2, the full variable domain reads NAGVMQNPRHLVRRRGQEARLRCSPMKGHSHVYWYRQLPEEGLKFMVYLQKENIIDESGMPKERFSAEFPKEGPSILRIQQVVRGDSAAYFCASSDRGQFYGYTFGSGTRLTVV.

V usage is TRBV4-2 and J usage is TRBJ2-3, with D tentatively TRBD2 (6 bases). Germline CDR1 reads LGHNA; CDR2 reads YNFKEQ. V lost 3 bases to trimming and J lost 6 bases, with 13 bases between them. The CDR3 contains 14 residues. DNA of the CDR3: TGTGCCAGCAGCCATCGCCCCCGGGAGGATACGCAGTATTTT. The encoded protein is CASSHRPREDTQYF.

This chain connects TRBV27 to TRBJ2-1, with a weak D call TRBD1 (5 bases). The CDR3 extends over 13 amino acids. Looked up from germline, CDR1 is MNHEY and CDR2 is SMNVEV (reference sequence). V gave up 3 bases and J gave up 4 bases, with 7 bases separating them. The DNA for the CDR3 is TGTGCCAGCAGTTTTCCAGGGTACAATGAGCAGTTCTTC. Encoded protein: CASSFPGYNEQFF.

This clone was counted a few times. The chain joins TRBV28 to TRBJ2-7; the match to TRBD2 covers 10 bases. V shed 6 bases and J 2 bases; nucleotides not matched to a gene: 7. This CDR3 has 15 amino acids. Germline V CDR1 and CDR2: MDHEN, SYDVKM. The CDR3 loop is CASRTGTSVTYEQYF. DNA of the CDR3: TGTGCCAGCAGGACCGGGACTAGCGTAACCTACGAGCAGTACTTC.

This clone was observed a few times. The gene calls are TRBV6-5 and TRBJ1-2, with D unclear. Germline CDR1 reads MNHEY; CDR2 reads SVGAGI. The CDR3 extends over 16 amino acids. V dropped 0 bases and J dropped 6 bases, with 17 bases sitting between them. The CDR3 DNA reads as TGTGCCAGCAGTTACTCGTCGCTCAGCGAAGGTGATGGCTACACCTTC. Translated, it gives CASSYSSLSEGDGYTF.

This clone has a handful of counts. The chain recombines TRBV18 with TRBJ2-3; TRBD1 or TRBD2 may be the D gene (5 bases each). Trimming shortened V by 3 bases and J by 8 bases, and 9 bases separated the two germline ends. This CDR3 region has 12 residues. CDR1 is KGHSH, CDR2 LQKENI, per germline. The CDR3 DNA is TGTGCCAGCTCACCGGGGGACGGTACGCAGTATTTT. It is translated as CASSPGDGTQYF.